Below, 22 T cell receptor beta chains from the same sample are listed, as sequenced in a study of T cell repertoires in cytomegalovirus infection. TCRdb re-derived calls from the reads in MiXCR, one entry per CDR3 protein. The sample records about 360,000 distinct CDR3 sequences, nearly 35% being singletons. These receptors' targets are unknown. This material consisted of cultured PBMCs, taken from culture after CMV antigen stimulation. The source is a human donor in good health (CMV status not recorded). Some clones in this sample may be carry-over from other donors' samples.

V usage is TRBV5-1 and J usage is TRBJ2-3, with 9 bases lining up with TRBD1. CDR1 and CDR2 from the germline V gene are SGHRS and YFSETQ. The trim removed 5 bases at V and 0 bases at J, leaving 7 bases unmatched. There are 16 residues in the CDR3. The CDR3 DNA reads as TGCGCCAGCAGACTTACAGGGGGCCAGAGCACAGATACGCAGTATTTT. It codes for CASRLTGGQSTDTQYF.

The chain couples TRBV20-1 to TRBJ2-7; no firm D call. The CDR3 contains 12 residues. Trimming took 8 bases from V and 3 from J, leaving 14 bases between them. The germline CDR1 and CDR2 sequences are DFQATT and SNEGSKA (reference sequence). The CDR3: CSLIPRGYEQYF. The CDR3 coding sequence is TGCAGTTTAATCCCCCGTGGCTACGAGCAGTACTTC.

The CDR3 nucleotides read TGTGCCAGCAGCCAATTAATTCCAGCGGCGAACACCGGGGAGCTGTTTTTT. Protein: CASSQLIPAANTGELFF. The genes are TRBV14 and TRBJ2-2; D is possibly TRBD2 (5 bases). Germline CDR1 reads SGHDN; CDR2 reads FVKESK. V was shortened by 2 bases and J by 0 bases, with 13 bases between the two germline ends. CDR3 length: 17 amino acids.

This rearrangement joins TRBV29-1 to TRBJ1-4; D possibly corresponds to TRBD1 (5 bases). Germline CDR1 and CDR2: SQVTM and ANQGSEA. The CDR3 runs to 13 residues. With 7 bases removed from V and 3 bases from J, the gap between germline ends came to 12 bases. CDR3 protein: CSGWEQANEKLFF. The CDR3, as DNA: TGCAGCGGATGGGAACAGGCTAATGAAAAACTGTTTTTT.

This rearrangement joins TRBV14 to TRBJ2-1; no reliable D call. V shed 0 bases and J shed 0 bases, with 12 bases lying between them. Germline V gene lookup returns CDR1 SGHDN and CDR2 FVKESK. The CDR3 totals 17 residues. The CDR3 coding sequence is TGTGCCAGCAGCCAAGAGGGTGTAGTTAGCTCCTACAATGAGCAGTTCTTC. It codes for CASSQEGVVSSYNEQFF. Variable domain in full (rest from reference TRBV14 and TRBJ2-1): EAGVTQFPSHSVIEKGQTVTLRCDPISGHDNLYWYRRVMGKEIKFLLHFVKESKQDESGMPNNRFLAERTGGTYSTLKVQPAELEDSGVYFCASSQEGVVSSYNEQFFGPGTRLTVL.

This clonotype was recorded once. The chain recombines TRBV6-1 with TRBJ1-1, with D possibly being TRBD1 (5 bases). The V and J ends lost 5 bases and 11 bases respectively, with 12 bases between them. Germline-derived CDR1 and CDR2 are MNHNS and SASEGT. The CDR3 consists of 11 residues. The CDR3 here is CASSPQDGAFF. In nucleotides, the CDR3 is TGTGCCAGCAGTCCACAGGATGGGGCTTTCTTT.

Comments on this clonotype: This may stem from a read error, because a much larger clone lies one nucleotide away. The rearrangement uses TRBV7-2 and TRBJ2-2; either TRBD1 or TRBD2 may supply D (5 bases each). Per germline, CDR1 SGHTA and CDR2 FQGNSA. The CDR3 has 15 residues. Written as DNA, the CDR3 is TGTGCCAGCAGCTCGTACTCCGGGACGACCCAGGAGATGTTTTTT. Protein product: CASSSYSGTTQEMFF.

The chain employs TRBV12-3 or TRBV12-4 and TRBJ1-2; the D gene is possibly TRBD1 (6 bases). This CDR3 spans 16 amino acids. V lost 5 bases to trimming and J lost 5 bases, with 21 bases between them. The CDR3 sequence is CASSPGHLNDRYGYTF. CDR3 sequence (DNA): TGTGCCAGCAGTCCGGGACATTTGAACGATAGGTATGGCTACACCTTC.

In DNA form, the CDR3 reads TGTGCCAGCAGTGGGGGGATTGAAAAACTGTTTTTT. Its translation is CASSGGIEKLFF. The chain employs TRBV6-2 or TRBV6-3 and TRBJ1-4, with a weak D call TRBD1 (5 bases). This CDR3 region has 12 residues. The germline V and J ends were trimmed by 5 bases and 7 bases, with 8 bases remaining between them. Germline assignment: CDR1 MNHEY and CDR2 SVGEGT.

The table lists this clonotype with a few counts. The CDR3 bases are TGTGCCAGCAGCGGGGACTACAGCTCCTACGAGCAGTACTTC. Encoded protein: CASSGDYSSYEQYF. The gene calls are TRBV9 and TRBJ2-7, with 7 bases aligning to TRBD2. The CDR3 is 14 residues long. The junction had 3 bases not matched to a gene; V was cut back by 3 bases and J by 0 bases. The germline V gene encodes CDR1 SGDLS and CDR2 YYNGEE.

In its sample, this clonotype was seen many times. The rearrangement joins TRBV7-6 to TRBJ2-3; 8 bases are a match to TRBD1. The J segment lost 1 base and the V segment lost 5 bases, leaving 8 bases of the junction unmatched. This CDR3 contains 16 residues. The germline V gene encodes CDR1 SGHVS and CDR2 FNYEAQ. This CDR3 is CASSPGLGQGTDTQYF. Here the CDR3 DNA reads TGTGCCAGCAGCCCCGGGTTGGGACAGGGCACAGATACGCAGTATTTT.

V is TRBV19 and J is TRBJ2-1; the D gene could be TRBD1 or TRBD2 (5 bases each). Germline CDR1 is LNHDA and CDR2 is SQIVND (reference sequence). The CDR3 is 15 residues long. Trimming stripped 6 bases from V and 2 bases from J, with 14 bases between. CDR3 protein: CASSHLRGAYNEQFF. The CDR3 nucleotides read TGTGCCAGTAGCCACTTAAGGGGAGCCTACAATGAGCAGTTCTTC.

V and J are TRBV4-1 and TRBJ1-4; D is undetermined. The CDR3 totals 13 residues. Germline V gene sequence: CDR1 MGHRA, CDR2 YSYEKL. The germline V and J ends were trimmed by 3 bases and 3 bases, with 5 bases remaining between them. The CDR3 DNA reads as TGCGCCAGCAGCCATCTCTCTAATGAAAAACTGTTTTTT. This gives the protein CASSHLSNEKLFF.

The chain has TRBV19 and TRBJ2-5; maybe TRBD1 (6 bases). The CDR3 runs to 15 residues. Trimming shortened V by 5 bases and J by 1 base, and 14 bases separated the two germline ends. CDR1 is LNHDA, CDR2 SQIVND, per germline (reference sequence). DNA for the CDR3: TGTGCCAGTAGTCCCGGGACAAACCTCCAAGAGACCCAGTACTTC. Translating it yields CASSPGTNLQETQYF.

This rearrangement joins TRBV18 to TRBJ1-2; no clear D gene. The CDR3 consists of 14 residues. Looked up from germline, CDR1 is KGHSH and CDR2 is LQKENI. V was clipped by 0 bases and J by 4 bases, with 9 bases between them. The chain's CDR3 is CASSPPSESYGYTF. The CDR3 DNA reads as TGTGCCAGCTCACCACCCAGCGAAAGCTATGGCTACACCTTC.

This clonotype was counted ten times or more. V usage is TRBV7-2 and J usage is TRBJ2-1; 15 nucleotides match TRBD2. The germline CDR1 and CDR2 sequences are SGHTA and FQGNSA. The trim removed 5 bases at V and 10 bases at J, leaving 9 bases unmatched. This CDR3 comprises 16 residues. The CDR3 loop is CASSPRTSGRAGEQFF. CDR3 DNA: TGTGCCAGCAGCCCCCGGACTAGCGGGAGGGCTGGGGAGCAGTTCTTC.

This clonotype was counted between two and nine times. V gene TRBV5-1 combines with J gene TRBJ2-3, with 11 nucleotides matching TRBD2. The CDR3 covers 16 residues. V lost 4 bases and J lost 2; bases outside the gene matches: 6. Per the germline V gene, CDR1 is SGHRS and CDR2 is YFSETQ. In DNA form, the CDR3 reads TGCGCCAGCAGCACCGGGACTAGCGGCTACACAGATACGCAGTATTTT. Protein: CASSTGTSGYTDTQYF.

This clonotype appeared many times. The chain recombines TRBV7-9 with TRBJ2-4, with D possibly TRBD1 on 5 matching bases. Germline values: CDR1 SEHNR, CDR2 FQNEAQ (reference sequence). V was pared by 3 bases and J by 2 bases, with 14 bases between. CDR3 length: 16 amino acids. As DNA, the CDR3 is TGTGCCAGCAGCTTTTACGGGCAGGGTCCCAAAAACATTCAGTACTTC. Its protein product is CASSFYGQGPKNIQYF. The variable domain in full, completed from reference TRBV7-9 and TRBJ2-4, reads DTGVSQNPRHKITKRGQNVTFRCDPISEHNRLYWYRQTLGQGPEFLTYFQNEAQLEKSRLLSDRFSAERPKGSFSTLEIQRTEQGDSAMYLCASSFYGQGPKNIQYFGAGTRLSVL.

This clonotype was counted between two and nine times. This chain joins TRBV7-4 and TRBJ2-5; 10 bases map to TRBD2. The CDR3 has 15 residues. Germline V gene lookup returns CDR1 SGHVT and CDR2 SQSDAQ. The trim removed 4 bases at V and 2 bases at J, leaving 4 bases unmatched. CDR3 coding DNA: TGTGCCAGCAGCTCGGGACTAGCGCAACAAGAGACCCAGTACTTC. This gives the protein CASSSGLAQQETQYF.

The chain employs TRBV20-1 and TRBJ1-3, with D possibly TRBD1 on 5 matching bases. The CDR3 is 13 residues long. Per germline, CDR1 DFQATT and CDR2 SNEGSKA (reference sequence). V was pared by 6 bases and J by 4 bases, with 13 bases between. The CDR3 region has the DNA TGCAGTGCCACCAAGGGGTACGGAAACACCATATATTTT. Protein: CSATKGYGNTIYF.

Only a few counts were recorded for this clonotype. The V gene is TRBV7-8, the J gene TRBJ1-4; 8 bases fit TRBD1. Germline V gene lookup returns CDR1 SGHVS and CDR2 FQNEAQ. CDR3 size: 17 residues. The CDR3 sequence: CASRVGRGLSTNEKLFF. The CDR3 DNA is TGTGCGAGCCGAGTCGGCAGGGGGCTATCAACTAATGAAAAACTGTTTTTT. The complete variable domain, with remaining parts taken from reference TRBV7-8 and TRBJ1-4, reads GAGVSQSPRYKVAKRGQDVALRCDPISGHVSLFWYQQALGQGPEFLTYFQNEAQLDKSGLPSDRFFAERPEGSVSTLKIQRTQQEDSAVYLCASRVGRGLSTNEKLFFGSGTQLSVL.

The chain employs TRBV19 and TRBJ2-1; 7 bases align to TRBD1. CDR1 and CDR2 from the germline V gene are LNHDA and SQIVND (reference sequence). Trimming cost V 4 bases and J 0 bases; bases outside gene matches: 6. There are 16 residues in the CDR3. CDR3 loop: CASSSGQAYSYNEQFF. CDR3 sequence (DNA): TGTGCCAGTAGTAGCGGACAGGCCTACTCCTACAATGAGCAGTTCTTC.